This paragraph covers one T cell receptor (beta chain) sequence. This entry belongs to a study of CD8 T cells in Susac syndrome. Germline CDR1 SNHLY, CDR2 FYNNEI. This CDR3 is 17 amino acids long. V trimming: 6 bases; J trimming: 0 bases; junction bases outside the gene matches: 11. cDNA came from roughly 0.5 to 1 ug RNA primed by random hexamers. Each CDR3 protein gets one entry after TCRdb re-called the immunoSEQ multiplex PCR reads with MiXCR. This sample has tens of thousands of distinct CDR3 sequences, with 85% to 95% found just once. The sample taken for sequencing was CD8+ T cells from PBMCs. The sequence derives from a human donor with Susac syndrome. This chain links TRBV2 with TRBJ2-3, with 8 bases aligning to TRBD1. This CDR3 is CASSTGTGWASTDTQYF. The CDR3 nucleotides are TGTGCCAGCAGCACGGGGACAGGATGGGCCAGCACAGATACGCAGTATTTT.